The rows below give T cell receptor beta chains drawn from one sample of a study of blood T cell repertoires in COVID-19. Libraries were prepared by immunoSEQ multiplex PCR; TCRdb keeps only in-frame clonotypes and omits some of them. Of 160,000 or so clones in the sample, roughly 80% were seen once. Material for sequencing was PBMCs or T cells enriched from blood (not recorded which). Every receptor here comes from a woman aged 50 to 65 who had recovered from COVID-19. The CDR3 runs from the conserved cysteine through the conserved F or W. The D gene is left open where the match is weak. Some rows have no size entry. The others give once, few or many, or a class for an expanded clone.

j_call: TRBJ1-6
cdr3_length: 13
d_call: -
v_call: TRBV10-3
clone_size: -
cdr3_nt: TGTGCCATCAGTGAGTCTGAGGCATCACCCCTCCACTTT
cdr3_aa: CAISESEASPLHF

j_call: TRBJ2-1
cdr3_length: 14
d_call: -
v_call: TRBV2
clone_size: -
cdr3_nt: TGTGCCAGCACGGGACTCATTAATAACAATGAGCAGTTCTTC
cdr3_aa: CASTGLINNNEQFF

j_call: TRBJ2-1
cdr3_length: 15
d_call: -
v_call: TRBV3-1/TRBV3-2
clone_size: -
cdr3_nt: TGTGCCAGCAGCCAAGGCCTACGACCCAGGGATGAGCAGTTCTTC
cdr3_aa: CASSQGLRPRDEQFF

j_call: TRBJ2-7
cdr3_length: 14
d_call: TRBD2
v_call: TRBV7-2
clone_size: -
cdr3_nt: TGTGCCAGCAGCGCTACTAGCGGGAGAGGCGAGCAGTACTTC
cdr3_aa: CASSATSGRGEQYF

j_call: TRBJ1-2
cdr3_length: 14
d_call: TRBD1
v_call: TRBV6-5
clone_size: -
cdr3_nt: TGTGCCAGCAGCACCGGGACAGTAAACTATGGCTACACCTTC
cdr3_aa: CASSTGTVNYGYTF

j_call: TRBJ1-2
cdr3_length: 15
d_call: -
v_call: TRBV28
clone_size: -
cdr3_nt: TGTGCCAGCAGTTCCCCCCAGGGCAGCAACTATGGCTACACCTTC
cdr3_aa: CASSSPQGSNYGYTF

j_call: TRBJ1-6
cdr3_length: 16
d_call: TRBD1
v_call: TRBV9
clone_size: -
cdr3_nt: TGTGCCAGCAGCGTAGGGGGACAGATGAATAATTCACCCCTCCACTTT
cdr3_aa: CASSVGGQMNNSPLHF

j_call: TRBJ2-3
cdr3_length: 12
d_call: TRBD2
v_call: TRBV6-5
clone_size: -
cdr3_nt: TGTGCCAGCAGCCAGAGCGGGGGTACGCAGTATTTT
cdr3_aa: CASSQSGGTQYF

j_call: TRBJ1-6
cdr3_length: 13
d_call: TRBD1
v_call: TRBV7-2
clone_size: -
cdr3_nt: TGTGCCAGCAGCCCCGGACAGGGGGCCTCCCTCCACTTT
cdr3_aa: CASSPGQGASLHF

j_call: TRBJ1-2
cdr3_length: 13
d_call: -
v_call: TRBV19
clone_size: -
cdr3_nt: TGTGCCAGTAGTATCCGGGAGAACTATGGCTACACCTTC
cdr3_aa: CASSIRENYGYTF

j_call: TRBJ2-7
cdr3_length: 13
d_call: -
v_call: TRBV2
clone_size: once
cdr3_nt: TGTGCCAGCAGTGACAGTCCCCCCTACGAGCAGTACTTC
cdr3_aa: CASSDSPPYEQYF

j_call: TRBJ2-2
cdr3_length: 13
d_call: -
v_call: TRBV7-3
clone_size: -
cdr3_nt: TGTGCCAGCAGCTTGCGGAACACCGGGGAGCTGTTTTTT
cdr3_aa: CASSLRNTGELFF

j_call: TRBJ2-7
cdr3_length: 17
d_call: TRBD2
v_call: TRBV28
clone_size: -
cdr3_nt: TGTGCCAGCAGCCTACCCTCGACTAGCGGAAACACCTACGAGCAGTACTTC
cdr3_aa: CASSLPSTSGNTYEQYF

j_call: TRBJ1-2
cdr3_length: 15
d_call: -
v_call: TRBV5-6
clone_size: -
cdr3_nt: TGTGCCAGCAGCTTTGCTGACAGCGTAACCTATGGCTACACCTTC
cdr3_aa: CASSFADSVTYGYTF